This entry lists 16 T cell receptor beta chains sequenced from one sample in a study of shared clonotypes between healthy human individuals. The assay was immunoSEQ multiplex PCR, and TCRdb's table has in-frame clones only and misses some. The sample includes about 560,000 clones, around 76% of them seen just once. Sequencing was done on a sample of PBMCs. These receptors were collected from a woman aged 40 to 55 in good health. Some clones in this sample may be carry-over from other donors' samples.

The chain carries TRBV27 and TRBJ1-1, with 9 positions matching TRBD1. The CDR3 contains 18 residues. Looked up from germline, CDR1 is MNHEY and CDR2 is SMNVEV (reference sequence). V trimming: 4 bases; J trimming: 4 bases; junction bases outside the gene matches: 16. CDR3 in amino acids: CASSSQKQQGAVGTEAFF. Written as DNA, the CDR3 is TGTGCCAGCAGTTCGCAAAAACAACAGGGGGCGGTGGGCACTGAAGCTTTCTTT.

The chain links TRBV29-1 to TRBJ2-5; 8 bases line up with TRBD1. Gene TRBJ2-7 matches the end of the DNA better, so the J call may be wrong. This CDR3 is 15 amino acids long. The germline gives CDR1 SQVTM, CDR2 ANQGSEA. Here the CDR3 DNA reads TGCAGCGTTGTCTCAACAGGGGGAATAAGGGCCGAGCAGTACTTC. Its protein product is CSVVSTGGIRAEQYF.

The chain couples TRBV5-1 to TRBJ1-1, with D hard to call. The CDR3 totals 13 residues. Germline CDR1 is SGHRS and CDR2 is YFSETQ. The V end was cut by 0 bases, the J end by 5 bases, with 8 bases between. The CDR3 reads CASSLDVGTEAFF. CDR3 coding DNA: TGCGCCAGCAGCTTGGACGTAGGGACTGAAGCTTTCTTT.

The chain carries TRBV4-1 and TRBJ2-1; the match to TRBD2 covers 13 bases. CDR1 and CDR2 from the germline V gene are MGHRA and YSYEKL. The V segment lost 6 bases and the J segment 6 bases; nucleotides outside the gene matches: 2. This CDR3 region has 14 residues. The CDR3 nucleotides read TGCGCCAGCAGAACTAGCGGGAGGGCCAATGAGCAGTTCTTC. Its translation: CASRTSGRANEQFF.

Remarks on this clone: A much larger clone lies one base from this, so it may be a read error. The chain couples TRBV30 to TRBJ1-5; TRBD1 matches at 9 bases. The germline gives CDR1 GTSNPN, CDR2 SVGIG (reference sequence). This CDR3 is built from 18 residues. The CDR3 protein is CAWSAGRTGAYSNQPQNF. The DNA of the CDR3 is TGTGCCTGGAGTGCCGGGCGGACAGGGGCTTATAGCAATCAGCCCCAGAATTTT.

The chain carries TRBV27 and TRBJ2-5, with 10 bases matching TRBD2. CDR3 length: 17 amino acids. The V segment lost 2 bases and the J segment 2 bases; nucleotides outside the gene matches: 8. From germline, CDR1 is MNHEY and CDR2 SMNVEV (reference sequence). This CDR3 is CASSLVATSGYQETQYF. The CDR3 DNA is TGTGCCAGCAGTTTAGTGGCGACTAGCGGGTATCAAGAGACCCAGTACTTC.

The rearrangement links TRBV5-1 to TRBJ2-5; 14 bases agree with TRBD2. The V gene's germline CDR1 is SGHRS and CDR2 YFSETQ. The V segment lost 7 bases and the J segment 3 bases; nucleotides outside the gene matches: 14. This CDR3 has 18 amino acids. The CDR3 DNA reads TGCGCCAGCTGCCTGGGTAGGGGACTAGCGGGAGTAGAAGAGACCCAGTACTTC. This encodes CASCLGRGLAGVEETQYF.

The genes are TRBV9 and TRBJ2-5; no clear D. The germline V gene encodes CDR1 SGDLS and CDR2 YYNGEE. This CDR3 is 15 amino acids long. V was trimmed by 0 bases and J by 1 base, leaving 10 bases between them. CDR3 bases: TGTGCCAGCAGCGTAGGCGGTAGCTTCCAAGAGACCCAGTACTTC. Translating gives CASSVGGSFQETQYF.

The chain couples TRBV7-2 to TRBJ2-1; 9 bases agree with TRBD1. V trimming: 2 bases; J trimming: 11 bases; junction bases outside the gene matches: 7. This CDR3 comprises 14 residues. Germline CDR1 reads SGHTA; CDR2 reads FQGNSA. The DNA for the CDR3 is TGTGCCAGCAGCTTACAGGACAGGGGCCTAAAGCAGTTCTTC. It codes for CASSLQDRGLKQFF.

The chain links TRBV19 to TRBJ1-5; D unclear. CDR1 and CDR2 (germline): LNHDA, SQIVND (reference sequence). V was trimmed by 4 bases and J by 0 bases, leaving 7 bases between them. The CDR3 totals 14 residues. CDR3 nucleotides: TGTGCCAGTAGTACGTCGAATAGCAATCAGCCCCAGCATTTT. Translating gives CASSTSNSNQPQHF.

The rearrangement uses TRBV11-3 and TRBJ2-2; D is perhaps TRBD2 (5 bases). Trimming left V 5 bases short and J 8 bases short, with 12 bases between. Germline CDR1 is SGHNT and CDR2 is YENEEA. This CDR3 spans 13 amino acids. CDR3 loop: CASSVGLLGELFF. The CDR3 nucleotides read TGTGCCAGCAGCGTCGGACTCCTAGGGGAGCTGTTTTTT.

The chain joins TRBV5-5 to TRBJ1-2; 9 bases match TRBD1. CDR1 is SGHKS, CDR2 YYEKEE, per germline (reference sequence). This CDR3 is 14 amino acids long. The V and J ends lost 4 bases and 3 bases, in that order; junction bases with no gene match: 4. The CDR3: CASSGWTGDYGYTF. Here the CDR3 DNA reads TGTGCCAGCAGCGGGTGGACAGGGGACTATGGCTACACCTTC.

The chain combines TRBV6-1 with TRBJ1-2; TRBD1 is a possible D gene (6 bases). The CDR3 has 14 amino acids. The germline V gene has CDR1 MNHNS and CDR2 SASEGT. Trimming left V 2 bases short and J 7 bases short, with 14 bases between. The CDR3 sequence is CASSEFPGAGGYTF. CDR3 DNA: TGTGCCAGCAGTGAATTTCCGGGGGCGGGTGGCTACACCTTC.

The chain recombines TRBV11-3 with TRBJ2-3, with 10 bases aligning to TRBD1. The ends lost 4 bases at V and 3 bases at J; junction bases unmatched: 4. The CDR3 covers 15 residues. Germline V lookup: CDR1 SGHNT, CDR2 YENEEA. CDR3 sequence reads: CASSSGQGRTDTQYF. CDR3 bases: TGTGCCAGCAGCTCGGGACAGGGGAGGACAGATACGCAGTATTTT.

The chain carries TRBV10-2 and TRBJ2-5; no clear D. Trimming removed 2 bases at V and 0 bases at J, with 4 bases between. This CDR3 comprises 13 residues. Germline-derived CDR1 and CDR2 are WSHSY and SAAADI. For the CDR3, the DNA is TGCGCCAGCAGTGAGACAGACCAAGAGACCCAGTACTTC. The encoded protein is CASSETDQETQYF.

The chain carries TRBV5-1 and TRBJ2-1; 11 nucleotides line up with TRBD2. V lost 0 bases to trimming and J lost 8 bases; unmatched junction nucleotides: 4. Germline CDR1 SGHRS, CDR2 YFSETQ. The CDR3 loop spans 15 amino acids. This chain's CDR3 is CASSLVAGGPHEQFF. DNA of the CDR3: TGCGCCAGCAGCTTGGTAGCGGGAGGGCCCCATGAGCAGTTCTTC.